This TCR beta chain was identified during a study of CD8+ T cells in alopecia areata. About the study: Treated patients received oral tofacitinib, 5 to 10 mg twice daily. After 6 to 18 months of tofacitinib, follow-up continued 6 months off drug. The authors scored treated patients' severity by affected scalp percentage. Findings and limits, study-wide: Throughout tofacitinib, many expanded lesional clones continued to persist in scalp and blood.

RNA was isolated and reverse transcribed to cDNA, the sequencing template. Assay used: immunoSEQ multiplex PCR; TCRdb lists only in-frame clones, some missing. The sample carries roughly 230,000 clones, roughly 40% recorded once. Treatment noted: oral pan-JAK inhibitor, 5-10 mg twice daily. V lost 5 bases, J lost 0 bases, and 15 bases lay in between. The CDR3 extends over 16 amino acids. The germline V gene has CDR1 MDHEN and CDR2 SYDVKM. As for this clone: The antigen is unknown.

This chain connects TRBV28 to TRBJ2-3; the D gene could be TRBD1 or TRBD2 (5 bases each). Sequenced material: CD4+ T cells sorted from blood, taken at approximately week 36, from a patient treated with tofacitinib. This clonotype was obtained from a human donor with alopecia areata. CDR3 DNA: TGTGCCAGCAGTGGTCGCTTCGGGACCAGCACAGATACGCAGTATTTT. This codes for CASSGRFGTSTDTQYF.